This T cell receptor (beta chain) emerged from a study of T-cell memory formation after mild COVID-19. cDNA libraries for TCR alpha and TCR beta, carrying sample barcodes and UMIs, came from 5'RACE with constant-segment primers. TCRdb recomputed calls from the 5' RACE reads with MiXCR, one row per CDR3 protein. The sample yields roughly 170,000 distinct CDR3 sequences, about 18% seen once. V lost 6 bases to trimming and J lost 3 bases; unmatched junction nucleotides: 9. Germline loops: CDR1 KGHSH, CDR2 LQKENI. The CDR3 spans 15 residues. Worth noting for this clonotype: The antigen remains unidentified.

The study's findings and limits: SARS-CoV-2 specificity was not confirmed for second-wave clones peaking on day 37. Clones that contracted from day 15 to 85 were balanced CD4/CD8, while later expanders leaned CD4+.

Source material: PBMCs or a T cell subset sorted from them (not recorded which). V is TRBV18 and J is TRBJ2-7; 9 bases are shared with TRBD1. This receptor was taken from a man between 18 and 35 years old who had mild COVID-19 (a few samples of this study predate the infection). Cell type and time point are not known. In DNA form, the CDR3 reads TGTGCCAGCTCCCTAGGTCGACAGGGGGGCTACGAGCAGTACTTC. Translating it yields CASSLGRQGGYEQYF. The full variable domain, with the rest looked up from reference TRBV18 and TRBJ2-7, is NAGVMQNPRHLVRRRGQEARLRCSPMKGHSHVYWYRQLPEEGLKFMVYLQKENIIDESGMPKERFSAEFPKEGPSILRIQQVVRGDSAAYFCASSLGRQGGYEQYFGPGTRLTVT.